This TCR beta chain originates from a study of identical twins. CDR1 and CDR2 from the germline V gene are GTSNPN and SVGIG (reference sequence). Trimming took off 3 bases at V and 6 bases at J, with 9 bases between the two ends. CDR3 length equals 11 residues. TCRdb reprocessed the 5' RACE reads via MiXCR and lists one record per CDR3 protein. Of some 760,000 distinct CDR3 sequences in the sample, 18% are singletons; the top ten hold around 14%. The same sample was also studied in work on T cells expressing NK-cell markers. As reported in that work: An anti-gamma-delta TCR antibody was added in several experiments. It restricted sorting to alpha-beta TCR-expressing T cells.

This sequence joins TRBV30 and TRBJ2-7; the D gene is possibly TRBD2 (5 bases). Source material: PBMCs. The receptor comes from a woman in her late teens or twenties in good health. The CDR3 protein is CAWRFGGEQYF. CDR3 sequence (DNA): TGTGCCTGGAGGTTCGGAGGCGAGCAGTACTTC.